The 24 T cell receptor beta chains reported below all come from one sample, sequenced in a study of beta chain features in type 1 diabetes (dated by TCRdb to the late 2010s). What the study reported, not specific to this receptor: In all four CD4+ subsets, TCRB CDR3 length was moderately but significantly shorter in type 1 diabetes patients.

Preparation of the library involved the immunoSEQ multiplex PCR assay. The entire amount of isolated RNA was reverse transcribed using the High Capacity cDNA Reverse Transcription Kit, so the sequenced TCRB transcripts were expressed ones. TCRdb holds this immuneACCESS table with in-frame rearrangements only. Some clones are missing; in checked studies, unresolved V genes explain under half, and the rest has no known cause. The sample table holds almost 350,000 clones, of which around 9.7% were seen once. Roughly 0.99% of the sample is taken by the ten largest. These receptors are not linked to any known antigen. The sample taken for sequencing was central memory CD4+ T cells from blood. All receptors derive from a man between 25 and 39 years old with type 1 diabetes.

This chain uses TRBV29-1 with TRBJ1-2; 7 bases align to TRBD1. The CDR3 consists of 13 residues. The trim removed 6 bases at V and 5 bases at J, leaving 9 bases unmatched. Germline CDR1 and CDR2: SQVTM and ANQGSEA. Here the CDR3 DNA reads TGCAGCGTAGCCTCCGGGACAGATTATGGCTACACCTTC. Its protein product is CSVASGTDYGYTF.

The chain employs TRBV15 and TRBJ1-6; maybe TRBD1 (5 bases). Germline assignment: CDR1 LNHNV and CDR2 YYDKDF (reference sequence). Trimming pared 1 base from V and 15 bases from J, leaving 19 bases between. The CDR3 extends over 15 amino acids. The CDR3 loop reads CATSRVWEDGGRLHF. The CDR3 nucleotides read TGTGCCACCAGCAGAGTGTGGGAGGATGGGGGTCGCCTCCACTTT.

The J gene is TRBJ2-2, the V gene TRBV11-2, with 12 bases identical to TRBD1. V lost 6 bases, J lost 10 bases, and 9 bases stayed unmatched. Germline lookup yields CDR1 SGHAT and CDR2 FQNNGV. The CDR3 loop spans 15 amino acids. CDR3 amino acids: CASRLVGTGGPELFF. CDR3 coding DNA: TGTGCCAGCAGATTGGTCGGGACAGGGGGCCCGGAGCTGTTTTTT. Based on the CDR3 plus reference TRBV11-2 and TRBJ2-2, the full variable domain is EAGVAQSPRYKIIEKRQSVAFWCNPISGHATLYWYQQILGQGPKLLIQFQNNGVVDDSQLPKDRFSAERLKGVDSTLKIQPAKLEDSAVYLCASRLVGTGGPELFFGEGSRLTVL.

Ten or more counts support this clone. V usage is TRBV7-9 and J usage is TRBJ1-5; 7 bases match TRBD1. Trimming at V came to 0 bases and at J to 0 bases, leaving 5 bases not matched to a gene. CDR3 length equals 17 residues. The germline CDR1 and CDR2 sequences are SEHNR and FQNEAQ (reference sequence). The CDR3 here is CASSLALTGNSNQPQHF. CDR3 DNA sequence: TGTGCCAGCAGCTTAGCGCTGACAGGGAATAGCAATCAGCCCCAGCATTTT.

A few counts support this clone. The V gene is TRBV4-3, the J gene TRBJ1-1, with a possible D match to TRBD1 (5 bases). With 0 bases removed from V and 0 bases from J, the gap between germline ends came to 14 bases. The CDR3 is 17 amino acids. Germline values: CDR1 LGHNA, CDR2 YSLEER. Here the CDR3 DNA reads TGCGCCAGCAGCCAAGATTTCGGGGCTCTGATGAACACTGAAGCTTTCTTT. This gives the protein CASSQDFGALMNTEAFF.

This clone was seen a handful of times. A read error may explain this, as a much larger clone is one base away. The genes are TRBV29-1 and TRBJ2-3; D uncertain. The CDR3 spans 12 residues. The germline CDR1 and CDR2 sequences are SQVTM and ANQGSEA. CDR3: CSVQDRPDTQYF. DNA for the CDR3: TGCAGCGTTCAAGACCGCCCAGATACGCAGTATTTT.

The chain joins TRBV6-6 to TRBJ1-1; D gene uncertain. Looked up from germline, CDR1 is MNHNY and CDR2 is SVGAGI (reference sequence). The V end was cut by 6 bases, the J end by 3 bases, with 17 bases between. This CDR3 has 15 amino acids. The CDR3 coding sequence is TGTGCCAGCAGCGATGGGCCTTTGGGTTACACTGAAGCTTTCTTT. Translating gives CASSDGPLGYTEAFF.

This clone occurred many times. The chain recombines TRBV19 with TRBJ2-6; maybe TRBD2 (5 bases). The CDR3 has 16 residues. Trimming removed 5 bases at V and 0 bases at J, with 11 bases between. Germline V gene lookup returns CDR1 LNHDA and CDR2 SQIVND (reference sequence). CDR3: CASSQGLNSGANVLTF. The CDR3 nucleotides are TGTGCCAGTAGTCAAGGACTGAACTCTGGGGCCAACGTCCTGACTTTC.

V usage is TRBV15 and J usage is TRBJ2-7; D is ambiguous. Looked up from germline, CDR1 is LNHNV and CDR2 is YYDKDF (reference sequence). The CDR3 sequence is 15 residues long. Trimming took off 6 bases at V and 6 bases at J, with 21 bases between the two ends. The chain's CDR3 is CATRSSLGPSGEQYF. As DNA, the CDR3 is TGTGCCACCAGGTCCTCCCTTGGACCGTCGGGCGAGCAGTACTTC. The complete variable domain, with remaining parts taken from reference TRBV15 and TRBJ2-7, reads DAMVIQNPRYQVTQFGKPVTLSCSQTLNHNVMYWYQQKSSQAPKLLFHYYDKDFNNEADTPDNFQSRRPNTSFCFLDIRSPGLGDTAMYLCATRSSLGPSGEQYFGPGTRLTVT.

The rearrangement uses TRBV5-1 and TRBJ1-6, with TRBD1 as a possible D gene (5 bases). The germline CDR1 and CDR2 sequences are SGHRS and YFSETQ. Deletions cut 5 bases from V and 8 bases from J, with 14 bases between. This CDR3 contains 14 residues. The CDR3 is CASRTGTEDSPLHF. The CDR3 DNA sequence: TGCGCCAGCAGGACCGGGACCGAGGATTCACCCCTCCACTTT.

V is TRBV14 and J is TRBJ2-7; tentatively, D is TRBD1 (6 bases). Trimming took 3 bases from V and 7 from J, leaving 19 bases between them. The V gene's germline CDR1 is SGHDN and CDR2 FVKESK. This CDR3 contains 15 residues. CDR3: CASSHHNQGMGEQYF. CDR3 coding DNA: TGTGCCAGCAGCCACCATAACCAGGGGATGGGGGAGCAGTACTTC.

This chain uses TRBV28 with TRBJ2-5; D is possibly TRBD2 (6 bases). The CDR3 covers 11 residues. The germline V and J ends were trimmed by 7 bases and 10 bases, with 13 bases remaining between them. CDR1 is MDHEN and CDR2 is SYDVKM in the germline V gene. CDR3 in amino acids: CASTLEGNQYF. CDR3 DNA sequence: TGTGCCAGCACCTTGGAGGGGAACCAGTACTTC.

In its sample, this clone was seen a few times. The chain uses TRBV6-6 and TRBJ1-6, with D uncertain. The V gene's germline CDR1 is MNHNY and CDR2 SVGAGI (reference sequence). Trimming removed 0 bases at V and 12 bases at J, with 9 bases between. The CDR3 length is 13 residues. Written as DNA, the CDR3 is TGTGCCAGCAGTTACTCAACGGACGGACCCCTCCACTTT. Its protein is CASSYSTDGPLHF.

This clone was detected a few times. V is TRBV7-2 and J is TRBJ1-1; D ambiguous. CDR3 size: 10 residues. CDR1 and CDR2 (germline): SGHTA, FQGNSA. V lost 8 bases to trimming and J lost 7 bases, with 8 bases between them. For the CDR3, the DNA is TGTGCCAGCGGGCGGGTTGAAGCTTTCTTT. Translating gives CASGRVEAFF.

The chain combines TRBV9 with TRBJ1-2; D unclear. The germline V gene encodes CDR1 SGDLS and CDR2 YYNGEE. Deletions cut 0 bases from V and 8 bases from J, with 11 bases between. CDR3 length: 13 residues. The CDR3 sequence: CASSVAVSGGYTF. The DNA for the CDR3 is TGTGCCAGCAGCGTAGCAGTCAGTGGGGGCTACACCTTC.

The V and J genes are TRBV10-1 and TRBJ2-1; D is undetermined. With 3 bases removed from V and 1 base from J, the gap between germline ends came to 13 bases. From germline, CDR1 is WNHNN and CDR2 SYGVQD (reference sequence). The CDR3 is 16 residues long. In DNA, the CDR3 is TGCGCCAGCAGTGATGTGCACCAGAAATCCTACAATGAGCAGTTCTTC. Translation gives CASSDVHQKSYNEQFF.

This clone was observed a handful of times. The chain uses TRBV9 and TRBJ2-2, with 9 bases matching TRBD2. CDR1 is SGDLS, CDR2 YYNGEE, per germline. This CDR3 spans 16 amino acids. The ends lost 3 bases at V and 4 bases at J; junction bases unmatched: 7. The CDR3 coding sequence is TGTGCCAGCAGCGCAGTGCTTAGCGGGGGCACCGGGGAGCTGTTTTTT. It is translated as CASSAVLSGGTGELFF.

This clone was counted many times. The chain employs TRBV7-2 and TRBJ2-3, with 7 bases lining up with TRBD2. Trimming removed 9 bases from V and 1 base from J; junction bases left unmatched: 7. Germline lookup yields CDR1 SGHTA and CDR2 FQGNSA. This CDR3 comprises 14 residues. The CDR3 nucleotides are TGTGCCAGTAGGGAAGCGGGACGCACAGATACGCAGTATTTT. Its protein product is CASREAGRTDTQYF. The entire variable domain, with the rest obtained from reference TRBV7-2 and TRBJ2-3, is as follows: GAGVSQSPSNKVTEKGKDVELRCDPISGHTALYWYRQSLGQGLEFLIYFQGNSAPDKSGLPSDRFSAERTGGSVSTLTIQRTQQEDSAVYLCASREAGRTDTQYFGPGTRLTVL.

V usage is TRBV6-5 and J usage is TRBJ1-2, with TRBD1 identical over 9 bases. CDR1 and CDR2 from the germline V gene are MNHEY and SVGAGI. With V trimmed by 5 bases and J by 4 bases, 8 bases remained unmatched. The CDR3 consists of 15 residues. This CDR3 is CASSAPGQGGYGYTF. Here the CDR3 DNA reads TGTGCCAGCAGTGCACCGGGACAGGGAGGCTATGGCTACACCTTC.

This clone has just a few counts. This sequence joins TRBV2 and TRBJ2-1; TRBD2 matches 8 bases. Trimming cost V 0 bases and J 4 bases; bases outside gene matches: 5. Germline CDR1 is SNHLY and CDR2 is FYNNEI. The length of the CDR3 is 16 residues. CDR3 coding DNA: TGTGCCAGCAGTGAAGCTTACCGCGGGGGGTACAATGAGCAGTTCTTC. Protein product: CASSEAYRGGYNEQFF.

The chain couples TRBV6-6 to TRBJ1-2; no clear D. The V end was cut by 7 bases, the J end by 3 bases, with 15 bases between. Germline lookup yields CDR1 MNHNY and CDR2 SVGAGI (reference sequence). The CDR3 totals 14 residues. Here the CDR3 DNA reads TGTGCCAGCAATCCGAGTACCGATTACTATGGCTACACCTTC. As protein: CASNPSTDYYGYTF.

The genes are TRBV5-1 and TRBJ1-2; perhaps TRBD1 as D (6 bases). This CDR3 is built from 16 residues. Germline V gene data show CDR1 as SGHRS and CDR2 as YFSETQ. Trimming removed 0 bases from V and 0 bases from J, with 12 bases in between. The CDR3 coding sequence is TGCGCCAGCAGCTTGGGGACAGTTTCTTCTAACTATGGCTACACCTTC. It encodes CASSLGTVSSNYGYTF.

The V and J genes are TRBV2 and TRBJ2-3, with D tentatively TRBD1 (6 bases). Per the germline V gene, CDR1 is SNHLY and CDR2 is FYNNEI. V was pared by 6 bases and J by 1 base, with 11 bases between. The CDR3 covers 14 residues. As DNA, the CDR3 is TGTGCCAGCAGCGGGCGACAGGGCACAGATACGCAGTATTTT. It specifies CASSGRQGTDTQYF.

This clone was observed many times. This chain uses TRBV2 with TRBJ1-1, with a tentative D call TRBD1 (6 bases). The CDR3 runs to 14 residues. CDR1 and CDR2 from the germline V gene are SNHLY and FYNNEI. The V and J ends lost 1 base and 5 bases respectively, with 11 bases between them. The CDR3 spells CASSEEQGGTEAFF. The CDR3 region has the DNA TGTGCCAGCAGTGAAGAACAGGGAGGGACTGAAGCTTTCTTT.